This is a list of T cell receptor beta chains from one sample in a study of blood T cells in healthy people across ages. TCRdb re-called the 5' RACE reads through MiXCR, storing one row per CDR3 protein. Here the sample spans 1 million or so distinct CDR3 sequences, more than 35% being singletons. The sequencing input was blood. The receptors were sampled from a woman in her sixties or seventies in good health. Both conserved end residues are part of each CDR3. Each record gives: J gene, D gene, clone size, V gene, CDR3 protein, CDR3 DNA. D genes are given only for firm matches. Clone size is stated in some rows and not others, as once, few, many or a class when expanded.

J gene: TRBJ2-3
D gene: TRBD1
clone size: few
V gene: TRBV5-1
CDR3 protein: CASSLLWGQGITDTQYF
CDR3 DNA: TGCGCCAGCAGCTTACTTTGGGGACAGGGAATAACAGATACGCAGTATTTT

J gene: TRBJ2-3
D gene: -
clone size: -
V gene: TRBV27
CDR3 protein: CASSPDVYDTQYF
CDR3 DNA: TGTGCCAGCAGTCCAGACGTGTACGATACGCAGTATTTT

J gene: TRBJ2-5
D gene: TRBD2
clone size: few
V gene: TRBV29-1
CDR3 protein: CSVEAGTSGSSETQYF
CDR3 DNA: TGCAGCGTTGAAGCGGGGACTAGCGGGAGTTCAGAGACCCAGTACTTC

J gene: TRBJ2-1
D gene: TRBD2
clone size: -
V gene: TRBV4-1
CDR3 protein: CASSQDRLAGGDEQFF
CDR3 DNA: TGCGCCAGCAGCCAAGACCGGCTAGCGGGAGGAGATGAGCAGTTCTTC

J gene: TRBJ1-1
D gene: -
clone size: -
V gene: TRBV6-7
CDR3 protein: CASSPLFIQGPNTEAFF
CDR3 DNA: TGTGCCAGCAGTCCATTATTTATACAGGGCCCGAACACTGAAGCTTTCTTT

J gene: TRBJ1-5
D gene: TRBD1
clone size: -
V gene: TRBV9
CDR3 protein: CASSSQTGVNGPQHF
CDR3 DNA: TGTGCCAGCAGCTCACAAACAGGGGTCAATGGGCCCCAGCATTTT

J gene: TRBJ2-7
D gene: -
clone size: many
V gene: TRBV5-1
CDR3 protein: CASAGTDPYEQYF
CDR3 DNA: TGCGCCAGCGCCGGGACGGATCCCTACGAGCAGTACTTC

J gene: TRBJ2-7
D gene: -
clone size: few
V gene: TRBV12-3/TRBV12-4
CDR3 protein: CASRGFGGGRSYEQYF
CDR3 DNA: TGTGCCAGCAGGGGGTTCGGTGGAGGGAGAAGCTACGAGCAGTACTTC

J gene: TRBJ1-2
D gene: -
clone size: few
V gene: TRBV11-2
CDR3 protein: CASSLRQDPLYGYTF
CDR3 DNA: TGTGCCAGCAGCTTACGCCAGGACCCCCTATATGGCTACACCTTC

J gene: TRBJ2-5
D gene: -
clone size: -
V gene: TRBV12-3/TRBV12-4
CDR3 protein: CASSLRGRGETQYF
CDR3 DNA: TGTGCCAGCAGTTTGAGGGGGAGAGGAGAGACCCAGTACTTC

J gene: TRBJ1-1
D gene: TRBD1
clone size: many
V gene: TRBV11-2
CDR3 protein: CASSRQGYTEAFF
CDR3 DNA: TGTGCCAGCAGCCGACAGGGGTACACTGAAGCTTTCTTT

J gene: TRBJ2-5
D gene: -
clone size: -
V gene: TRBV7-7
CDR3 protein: CASSPSGGGKYNEQYF
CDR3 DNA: TGTGCCAGCAGCCCCAGCGGAGGGGGAAAGTACAATGAGCAGTACTTC

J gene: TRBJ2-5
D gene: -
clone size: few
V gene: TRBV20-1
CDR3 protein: CSALLIQETQYF
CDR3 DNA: TGCAGTGCACTCCTGATTCAAGAGACCCAGTACTTC